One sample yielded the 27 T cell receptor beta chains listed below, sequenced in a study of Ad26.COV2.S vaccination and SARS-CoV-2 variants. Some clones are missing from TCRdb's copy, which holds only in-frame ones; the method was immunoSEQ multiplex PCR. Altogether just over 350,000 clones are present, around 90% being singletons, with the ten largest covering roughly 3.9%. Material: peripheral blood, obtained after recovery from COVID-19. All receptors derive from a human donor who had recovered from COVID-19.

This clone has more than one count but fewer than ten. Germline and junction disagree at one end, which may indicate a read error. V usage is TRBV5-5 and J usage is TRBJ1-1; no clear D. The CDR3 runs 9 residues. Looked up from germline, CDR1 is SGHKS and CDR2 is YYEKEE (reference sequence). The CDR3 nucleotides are TGTGCCAGCAGCTTGTCAACCCCTTTT. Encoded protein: CASSLSTPF.

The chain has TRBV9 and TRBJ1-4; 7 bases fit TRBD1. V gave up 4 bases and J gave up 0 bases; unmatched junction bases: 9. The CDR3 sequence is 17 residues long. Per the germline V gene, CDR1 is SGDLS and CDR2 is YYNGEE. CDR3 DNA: TGTGCCAGCAGCCCAGGGGGGGGGAGAGCAACTAATGAAAAACTGTTTTTT. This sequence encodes CASSPGGGRATNEKLFF.

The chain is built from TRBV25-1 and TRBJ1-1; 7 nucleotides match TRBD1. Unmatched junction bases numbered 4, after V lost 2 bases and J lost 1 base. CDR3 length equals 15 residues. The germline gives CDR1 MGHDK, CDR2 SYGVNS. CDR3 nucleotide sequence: TGTGCCAGCAGTGAACCGACAGGGAGGAACACTGAAGCTTTCTTT. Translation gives CASSEPTGRNTEAFF.

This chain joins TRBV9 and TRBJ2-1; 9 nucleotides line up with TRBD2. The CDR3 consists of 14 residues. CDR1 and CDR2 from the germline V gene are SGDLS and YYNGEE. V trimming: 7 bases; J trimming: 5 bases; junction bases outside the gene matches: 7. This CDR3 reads CASGLGGGDNEQFF. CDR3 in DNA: TGTGCCAGCGGCCTGGGCGGGGGGGACAATGAGCAGTTCTTC.

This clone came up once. CDR3 coding DNA: TGCGCCAGCAGCTTGGTTACCGGGGCAGCAGGAAACACCATATATTTT. This codes for CASSLVTGAAGNTIYF. This chain connects TRBV5-1 to TRBJ1-3; TRBD1 is a possible D gene (5 bases). The CDR3 covers 16 residues. V lost 0 bases, J lost 4 bases, and 14 bases lay in between. Germline loops: CDR1 SGHRS, CDR2 YFSETQ.

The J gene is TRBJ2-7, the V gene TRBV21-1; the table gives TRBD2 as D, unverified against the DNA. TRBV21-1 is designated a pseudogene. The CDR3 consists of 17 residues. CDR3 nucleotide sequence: TGTGCCAGCAGCCCCCGATATAGCGGGGGGTCCACCTACGAGCAGTACTTC. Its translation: CASSPRYSGGSTYEQYF.

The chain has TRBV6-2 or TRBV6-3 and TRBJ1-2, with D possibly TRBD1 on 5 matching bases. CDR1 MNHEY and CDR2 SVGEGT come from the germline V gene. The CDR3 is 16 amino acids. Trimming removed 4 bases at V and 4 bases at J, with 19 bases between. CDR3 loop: CASSSRRHGATYGYTF. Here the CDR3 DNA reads TGTGCCAGCAGTTCCCGGAGACACGGGGCCACCTATGGCTACACCTTC.

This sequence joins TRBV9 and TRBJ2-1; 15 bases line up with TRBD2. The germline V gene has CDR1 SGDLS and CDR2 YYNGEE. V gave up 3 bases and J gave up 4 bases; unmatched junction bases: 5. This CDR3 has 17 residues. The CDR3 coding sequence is TGTGCCAGCAGCGGGACTAGCGGGGGGGCACGGTACAATGAGCAGTTCTTC. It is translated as CASSGTSGGARYNEQFF.

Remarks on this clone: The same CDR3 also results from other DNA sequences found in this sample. CDR3 DNA sequence: TGTGCCATCAGTGAGTCTAACACTGAAGCTTTCTTT. Its translation is CAISESNTEAFF. The V and J genes are TRBV10-3 and TRBJ1-1, with D unclear. The V gene's germline CDR1 is ENHRY and CDR2 SYGVKD. CDR3 length: 12 residues. V dropped 0 bases and J dropped 2 bases, with 1 base sitting between them.

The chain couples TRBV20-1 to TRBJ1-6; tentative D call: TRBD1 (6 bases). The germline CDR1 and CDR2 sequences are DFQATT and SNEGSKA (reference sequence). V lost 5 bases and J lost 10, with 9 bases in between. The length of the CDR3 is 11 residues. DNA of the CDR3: TGCAGTGCTGGAGGGGGGTCACCCCTCCACTTT. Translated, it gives CSAGGGSPLHF.

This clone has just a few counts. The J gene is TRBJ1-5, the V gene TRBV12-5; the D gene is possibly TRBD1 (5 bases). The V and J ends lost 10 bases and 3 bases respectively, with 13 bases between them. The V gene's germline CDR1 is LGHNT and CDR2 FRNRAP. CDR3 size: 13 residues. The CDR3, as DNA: TGTGCTACCGCCAGGGACGACAATCAGCCCCAGCATTTT. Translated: CATARDDNQPQHF.

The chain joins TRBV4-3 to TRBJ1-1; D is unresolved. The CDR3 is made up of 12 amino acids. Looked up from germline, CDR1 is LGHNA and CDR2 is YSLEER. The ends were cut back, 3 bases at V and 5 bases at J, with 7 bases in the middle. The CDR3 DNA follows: TGCGCCAGCAGCCAGGTAGGGACTGAAGCTTTCTTT. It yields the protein CASSQVGTEAFF.

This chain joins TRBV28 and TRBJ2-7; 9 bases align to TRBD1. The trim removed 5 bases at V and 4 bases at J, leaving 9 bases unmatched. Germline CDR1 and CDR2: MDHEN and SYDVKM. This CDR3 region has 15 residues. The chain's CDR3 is CASSPVGDRAYEQYF. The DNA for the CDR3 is TGTGCCAGCAGTCCCGTCGGGGACAGGGCTTACGAGCAGTACTTC.

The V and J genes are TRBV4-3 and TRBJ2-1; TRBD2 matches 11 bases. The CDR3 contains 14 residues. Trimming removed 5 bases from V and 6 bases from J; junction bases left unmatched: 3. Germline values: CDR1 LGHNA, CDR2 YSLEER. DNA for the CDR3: TGCGCCAGCAGCACGGGACTAGCGGTCAATGAGCAGTTCTTC. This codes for CASSTGLAVNEQFF.

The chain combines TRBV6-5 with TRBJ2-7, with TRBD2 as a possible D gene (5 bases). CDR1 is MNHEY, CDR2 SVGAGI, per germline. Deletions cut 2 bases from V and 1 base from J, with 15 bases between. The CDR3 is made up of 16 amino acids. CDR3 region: CASSYGLGSQSYEQYF. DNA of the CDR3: TGTGCCAGCAGTTACGGACTGGGGTCCCAATCCTACGAGCAGTACTTC.

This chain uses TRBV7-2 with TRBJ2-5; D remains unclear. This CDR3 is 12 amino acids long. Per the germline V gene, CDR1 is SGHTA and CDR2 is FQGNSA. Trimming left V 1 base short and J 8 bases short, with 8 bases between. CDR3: CASSLEAPTQYF. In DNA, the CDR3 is TGTGCCAGCAGCTTAGAGGCCCCCACCCAGTACTTC.

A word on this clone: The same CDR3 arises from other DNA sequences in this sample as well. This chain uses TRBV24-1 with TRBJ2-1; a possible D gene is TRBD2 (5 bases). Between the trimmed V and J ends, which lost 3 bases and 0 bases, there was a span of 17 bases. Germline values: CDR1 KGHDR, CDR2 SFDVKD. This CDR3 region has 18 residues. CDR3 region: CATSDARRTVDSYNEQFF. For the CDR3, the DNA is TGTGCCACCAGTGATGCCAGACGGACTGTCGACTCCTACAATGAGCAGTTCTTC.

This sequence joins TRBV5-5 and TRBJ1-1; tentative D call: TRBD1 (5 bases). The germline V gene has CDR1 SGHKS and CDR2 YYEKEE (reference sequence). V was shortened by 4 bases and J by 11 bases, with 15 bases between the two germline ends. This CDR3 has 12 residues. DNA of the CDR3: TGTGCCAGCAGCCTAGGGGACGGTCGGGCTTTCTTT. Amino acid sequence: CASSLGDGRAFF.

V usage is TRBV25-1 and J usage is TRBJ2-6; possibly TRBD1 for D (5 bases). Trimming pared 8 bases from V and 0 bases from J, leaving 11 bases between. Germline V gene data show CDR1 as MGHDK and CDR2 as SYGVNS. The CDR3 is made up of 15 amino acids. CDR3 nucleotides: TGTGCCAGCTCCACAGGATTCTCTGGGGCCAACGTCCTGACTTTC. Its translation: CASSTGFSGANVLTF.

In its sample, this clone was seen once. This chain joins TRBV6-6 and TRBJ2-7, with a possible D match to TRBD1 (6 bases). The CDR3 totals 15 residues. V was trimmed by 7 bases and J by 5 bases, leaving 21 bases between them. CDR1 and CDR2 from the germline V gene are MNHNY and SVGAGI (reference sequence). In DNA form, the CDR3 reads TGTGCCAGCACCATCACACGTCAGGGGATCCACGAGCAGTACTTC. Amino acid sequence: CASTITRQGIHEQYF.

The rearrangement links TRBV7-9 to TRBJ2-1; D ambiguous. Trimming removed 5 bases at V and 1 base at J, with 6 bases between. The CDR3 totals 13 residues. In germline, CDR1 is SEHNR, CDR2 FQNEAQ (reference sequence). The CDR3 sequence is CASSPDSYNEQFF. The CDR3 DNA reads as TGTGCCAGCAGCCCCGATTCCTACAATGAGCAGTTCTTC.

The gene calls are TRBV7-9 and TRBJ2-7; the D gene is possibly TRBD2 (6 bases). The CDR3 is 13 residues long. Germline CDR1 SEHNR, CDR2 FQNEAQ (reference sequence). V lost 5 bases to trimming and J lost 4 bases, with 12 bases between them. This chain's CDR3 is CASSLSGLYEQYF. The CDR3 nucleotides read TGTGCCAGCAGCCTTAGCGGTCTTTACGAGCAGTACTTC.

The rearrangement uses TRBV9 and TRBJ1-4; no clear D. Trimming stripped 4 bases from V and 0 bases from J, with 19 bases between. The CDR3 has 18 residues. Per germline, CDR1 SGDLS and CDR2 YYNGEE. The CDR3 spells CASSRRGASYPTNEKLFF. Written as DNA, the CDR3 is TGTGCCAGCAGCCGCCGTGGAGCTTCCTACCCAACTAATGAAAAACTGTTTTTT.

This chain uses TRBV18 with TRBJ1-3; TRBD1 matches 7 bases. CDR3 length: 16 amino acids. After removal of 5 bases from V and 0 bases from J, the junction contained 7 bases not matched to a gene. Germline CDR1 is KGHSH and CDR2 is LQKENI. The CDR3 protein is CASSGQDPSSGNTIYF. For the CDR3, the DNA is TGTGCCAGCTCAGGACAGGACCCGAGCTCTGGAAACACCATATATTTT.

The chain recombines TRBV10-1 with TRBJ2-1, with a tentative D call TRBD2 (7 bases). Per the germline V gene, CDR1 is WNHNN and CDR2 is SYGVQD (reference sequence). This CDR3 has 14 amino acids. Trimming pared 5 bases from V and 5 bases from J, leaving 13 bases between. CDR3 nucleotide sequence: TGCGCCAGCAGTCCCAGGGGACTAAACAATGAGCAGTTCTTC. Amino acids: CASSPRGLNNEQFF.

In DNA form, the CDR3 reads TGTGCCAGCTCACCACTCCCTGGACAGACGCAAGAGACCCAGTACTTC. Translated: CASSPLPGQTQETQYF. The J gene is TRBJ2-5, the V gene TRBV18, with D perhaps matching TRBD1 (6 bases). Deletions cut 1 base from V and 2 bases from J, with 14 bases between. The CDR3 is 16 amino acids. From germline, CDR1 is KGHSH and CDR2 LQKENI. Full variable domain (remainder filled in from reference TRBV18 and TRBJ2-5): NAGVMQNPRHLVRRRGQEARLRCSPMKGHSHVYWYRQLPEEGLKFMVYLQKENIIDESGMPKERFSAEFPKEGPSILRIQQVVRGDSAAYFCASSPLPGQTQETQYFGPGTRLLVL.

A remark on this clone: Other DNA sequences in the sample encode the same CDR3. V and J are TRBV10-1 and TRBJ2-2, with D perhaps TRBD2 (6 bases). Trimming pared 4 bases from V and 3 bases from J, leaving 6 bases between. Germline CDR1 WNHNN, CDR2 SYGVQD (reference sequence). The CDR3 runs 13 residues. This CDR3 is CASSGGDTGELFF. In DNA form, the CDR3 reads TGCGCCAGCAGTGGGGGGGACACCGGGGAGCTGTTTTTT.